This TCR beta chain was obtained from a study of blood T cell repertoires in COVID-19. Study-wide background: T cells, B-cell-depleted T cells, or PBMCs provided the cDNA or gDNA that served as material.

Participants were aged roughly 18 to 95 years, lived in under 30 US areas, and enrolled virtually. V was pared by 4 bases and J by 9 bases, with 20 bases between. The CDR3 is made up of 16 amino acids. Germline loops: CDR1 SGHNT, CDR2 YYREEE (reference sequence). TCRdb's table, derived via immunoSEQ multiplex PCR, lists solely in-frame clones and lacks some. This sample has around 140,000 clones, with about 89% found just once. Sequencing was performed on PBMCs or T cells enriched from blood (not recorded which). This clonotype originated in a man in his sixties who had recovered from COVID-19. The chain joins TRBV5-4 to TRBJ1-6, with a tentative D call TRBD1 (6 bases). The DNA for the CDR3 is TGTGCCAGCAGCCCACCGCCGGGGGGGGCTACTTCACCCCTCCACTTT. It codes for CASSPPPGGATSPLHF.